These 5 T cell receptor beta chains were all obtained from the same sample, sequenced in a study of cytomegalovirus exposure and HLA in healthy donors. Primers for the PCR totalled 60 Vbeta and 13 Jbeta. Sequencing was performed with immunoSEQ multiplex PCR; in TCRdb, only in-frame clones are kept and a portion is missing. In the table there are about 100,000 clones, around three quarters of which are singletons. Sequencing was carried out using PBMCs. Source of these receptors: a female donor in good health and CMV-seropositive.

This rearrangement joins TRBV19 to TRBJ1-5, with 10 bases matching TRBD1. The CDR3 contains 14 residues. Germline values: CDR1 LNHDA, CDR2 SQIVND (reference sequence). V lost 4 bases, J lost 6 bases, and 3 bases stayed unmatched. DNA for the CDR3: TGTGCCAGTAGTACCCGGACAGGGGGTCAGCCCCAGCATTTT. Its translation is CASSTRTGGQPQHF.

The chain uses TRBV5-1 and TRBJ2-7; TRBD2 matches 11 bases. The germline V gene encodes CDR1 SGHRS and CDR2 YFSETQ. The V and J ends lost 4 bases and 3 bases, in that order; junction bases with no gene match: 0. The CDR3 extends over 13 amino acids. The CDR3 reads CASSGTSGYEQYF. As DNA, the CDR3 is TGCGCCAGCAGCGGGACTAGCGGCTACGAGCAGTACTTC.

The chain is built from TRBV7-8 and TRBJ2-1; 7 nucleotides match TRBD2. V was clipped by 3 bases and J by 5 bases; unmatched bases: 19. The CDR3 length is 19 residues. Looked up from germline, CDR1 is SGHVS and CDR2 is FQNEAQ. This CDR3 reads CASSFGGGVGSGYNNEQFF. CDR3 in DNA: TGTGCCAGCAGCTTTGGGGGTGGGGTGGGTAGCGGGTATAACAATGAGCAGTTCTTC.

The sample holds a few counts of this clone. The V gene is TRBV7-2, the J gene TRBJ2-7; D remains ambiguous. The CDR3 spans 15 residues. Trimming removed 1 base at V and 1 base at J, with 11 bases between. The germline V gene encodes CDR1 SGHTA and CDR2 FQGNSA. CDR3 region: CASSLVAFQSYEQYF. DNA for the CDR3: TGTGCCAGCAGCTTAGTCGCCTTTCAGTCCTACGAGCAGTACTTC. The full variable domain, completed using reference TRBV7-2 and TRBJ2-7, is GAGVSQSPSNKVTEKGKDVELRCDPISGHTALYWYRQSLGQGLEFLIYFQGNSAPDKSGLPSDRFSAERTGGSVSTLTIQRTQQEDSAVYLCASSLVAFQSYEQYFGPGTRLTVT.

As concerns this clone: The germline gene is not matched at one end of the junction; a read error may be the cause. The genes are TRBV30 and TRBJ2-6; maybe TRBD1 (5 bases). Germline CDR1 GTSNPN, CDR2 SVGIG (reference sequence). The CDR3 length is 15 residues. The CDR3 region is CAWSVGTSGANGLTF. In DNA form, the CDR3 reads TGTGCCTGGAGTGTGGGAACCTCTGGGGCCAACGGCCTGACTTTC. Looking up the rest from reference TRBV30 and TRBJ2-6 gives the full variable domain: SQTIHQWPATLVQPVGSPLSLECTVEGTSNPNLYWYRQAAGRGLQLLFYSVGIGQISSEVPQNLSASRPQDRQFILSSKKLLLSDSGFYLCAWSVGTSGANGLTFGAGSRLTVL.